This T cell receptor (beta chain) was documented in a study of blood T cells in healthy people across ages. Study observations and caveats: Percentage of naive T cells showed a strong correlation with TCR beta diversity. Fewer expanded clones and more diversity marked long-lived versus aged donors.

Details on this clonotype: Antigen: not known.

Then a second PCR, running roughly 7 to 11 cycles, was carried out with a sample-barcoded 5' primer and a J-beta primer mix. MiXCR, applied by TCRdb to the 5' RACE reads, yields one record per CDR3 protein. The table records roughly 1,700,000 distinct CDR3 sequences, roughly 27% of them present only once. This CDR3 is built from 18 residues. The J segment lost 5 bases and the V segment lost 6 bases, leaving 15 bases of the junction unmatched. This chain connects TRBV12-3 or TRBV12-4 to TRBJ2-5; 13 bases are shared with TRBD2. Input material: blood. This TCR derives from a woman aged 30 to 39 in good health. The CDR3 is CASRTGLAGASGSETQYF. The CDR3 nucleotides read TGTGCCAGCAGAACCGGACTAGCGGGGGCGTCCGGTTCGGAGACCCAGTACTTC.